These 5 T cell receptor beta chains were all obtained from the same sample, sequenced in a study of cytomegalovirus exposure and HLA in healthy donors. Assay used: immunoSEQ multiplex PCR; TCRdb lists only in-frame clones, some missing. Seen here are under 200,000 clones, roughly nine tenths observed once, and the top ten hold about 3%. What was sequenced was PBMCs. These receptors came from a woman aged 18-29 years in good health and CMV-seropositive.

This chain joins TRBV27 and TRBJ2-5; TRBD2 matches at 15 bases. V trimming: 4 bases; J trimming: 0 bases; junction bases outside the gene matches: 9. This CDR3 contains 19 residues. Germline-derived CDR1 and CDR2 are MNHEY and SMNVEV (reference sequence). The CDR3 nucleotides are TGTGCCAGCAGTTCAGGAACCGGACTAGCGGGAGGGTACCAAGAGACCCAGTACTTC. This gives the protein CASSSGTGLAGGYQETQYF.

The chain employs TRBV19 and TRBJ2-2; 9 bases line up with TRBD2. Germline V gene data show CDR1 as LNHDA and CDR2 as SQIVND (reference sequence). Trimming took 6 bases from V and 6 from J; bases not matched to a gene: 8. CDR3 length equals 15 residues. The CDR3 spells CASRISGGWPGELFF. DNA for the CDR3: TGTGCCAGTAGGATCAGCGGGGGGTGGCCCGGGGAGCTGTTTTTT.

The chain links TRBV30 to TRBJ1-2; 7 bases are shared with TRBD1. Losses at the gene ends were 7 bases for V and 5 bases for J; bases not matched to a gene: 10. This CDR3 is built from 13 residues. The germline V gene has CDR1 GTSNPN and CDR2 SVGIG (reference sequence). Here the CDR3 DNA reads TGTGCCTCCACGCGGGACAGCTCATATGGCTACACCTTC. This gives the protein CASTRDSSYGYTF.

This chain connects TRBV29-1 to TRBJ1-2, with 9 bases matching TRBD1. Germline assignment: CDR1 SQVTM and CDR2 ANQGSEA. CDR3 size: 14 residues. The V gene end was trimmed by 7 bases and the J gene end by 6 bases; junction bases not matched to a gene: 12. The CDR3 sequence: CSALTGTGFHGYTF. CDR3 nucleotide sequence: TGCAGCGCCCTCACCGGGACAGGGTTTCATGGCTACACCTTC.

CDR3 residues: CASSFGSSLQTQYF. Written as DNA, the CDR3 is TGTGCCAGCAGTTTTGGGAGTAGCCTTCAGACCCAGTACTTC. The chain combines TRBV28 with TRBJ2-5; TRBD2 might be the D (5 bases). V gave up 3 bases and J gave up 6 bases, with 14 bases separating them. Looked up from germline, CDR1 is MDHEN and CDR2 is SYDVKM. The length of the CDR3 is 14 residues.